These 29 T cell receptor beta chains were all obtained from the same sample, sequenced in a study of blood T cell repertoires in COVID-19. The protocol was immunoSEQ multiplex PCR, while the TCRdb copy is restricted to in-frame clones and leaves out a portion. The data hold some 510,000 clones, with roughly 90% observed a single time. Sample: PBMCs or T cells enriched from blood (not recorded which). These receptors were collected from a woman in her thirties or forties who had recovered from COVID-19.

V and J are TRBV19 and TRBJ1-1, with D tentatively TRBD1 (6 bases). The CDR3 has 13 residues. V lost 5 bases to trimming and J lost 3 bases, with 10 bases between them. From germline, CDR1 is LNHDA and CDR2 SQIVND (reference sequence). This CDR3 is CASSFRGYTEAFF. The DNA for the CDR3 is TGTGCCAGTAGTTTCAGGGGTTACACTGAAGCTTTCTTT.

The chain joins TRBV4-3 to TRBJ1-5; D remains unclear. There are 15 residues in the CDR3. The germline V gene encodes CDR1 LGHNA and CDR2 YSLEER. V lost 1 base and J lost 4, with 11 bases in between. Here the CDR3 DNA reads TGCGCCAGCAGCCAAGGTGAGGGAAGGAATCAGCCCCAGCATTTT. Translation: CASSQGEGRNQPQHF.

The chain links TRBV5-4 to TRBJ2-5; a weak D match, TRBD1 (6 bases). Trimming took off 4 bases at V and 0 bases at J, with 10 bases between the two ends. Per germline, CDR1 SGHNT and CDR2 YYREEE (reference sequence). The CDR3 consists of 14 residues. The CDR3 loop reads CASSPGQHQETQYF. Here the CDR3 DNA reads TGTGCCAGCAGCCCAGGACAGCACCAAGAGACCCAGTACTTC.

This clone appeared once. Here the CDR3 reads CASSYGLAVFF. CDR3 DNA: TGTGCCAGCAGCTACGGACTAGCGGTGTTCTTC. The rearrangement links TRBV11-3 to TRBJ2-1; 10 bases align to TRBD2. Trimming took 4 bases from V and 15 from J; bases not matched to a gene: 3. Per the germline V gene, CDR1 is SGHNT and CDR2 is YENEEA. This CDR3 is built from 11 residues.

The V gene is TRBV5-4, the J gene TRBJ1-1; a weak D match, TRBD1 (5 bases). Trimming took off 0 bases at V and 1 base at J, with 10 bases between the two ends. From germline, CDR1 is SGHNT and CDR2 YYREEE (reference sequence). This CDR3 is built from 15 residues. CDR3 sequence: CASSLGGVRNTEAFF. CDR3 bases: TGTGCCAGCAGCTTGGGGGGGGTCAGGAACACTGAAGCTTTCTTT.

The rearrangement joins TRBV18 to TRBJ2-1, with 13 bases lining up with TRBD2. V was pared by 5 bases and J by 7 bases, with 8 bases of the junction left unmatched. Germline CDR1 KGHSH, CDR2 LQKENI. This CDR3 is built from 16 residues. The CDR3: CASSASGTSGINEQFF. CDR3 DNA sequence: TGTGCCAGCTCAGCATCAGGGACTAGCGGGATAAATGAGCAGTTCTTC.

The V and J genes are TRBV13 and TRBJ2-1; D might be TRBD1 (7 bases). Per germline, CDR1 PRHDT and CDR2 FYEKMQ (reference sequence). The V end lost 5 bases, the J end lost 3 bases, and 17 bases lay between the germline ends. The CDR3 totals 16 residues. Here the CDR3 DNA reads TGTGCCAGCAGCCCGCGGGGCAGGGGGGTCTACAATGAGCAGTTCTTC. It codes for CASSPRGRGVYNEQFF.

This sequence joins TRBV3-1 (or the pseudogene TRBV3-2) and TRBJ2-3; 11 nucleotides agree with TRBD2. The CDR3 length is 16 residues. Germline-derived CDR1 and CDR2 are LGHDT and YNNKEL (reference sequence). Trimming removed 1 base from V and 6 bases from J; junction bases left unmatched: 6. DNA of the CDR3: TGTGCCAGCAGCCAAGTCTTAGCGGGAGGGCGGGATACGCAGTATTTT. This sequence encodes CASSQVLAGGRDTQYF.

This chain links TRBV19 with TRBJ2-2, with D perhaps TRBD1 (6 bases). CDR1 and CDR2 from the germline V gene are LNHDA and SQIVND (reference sequence). V shed 2 bases and J shed 6 bases, with 10 bases lying between them. The CDR3 runs to 14 residues. The CDR3 is CASSIQTGPGELFF. The CDR3 bases are TGTGCCAGTAGTATACAAACAGGGCCCGGGGAGCTGTTTTTT.

The chain couples TRBV7-2 to TRBJ2-5; 8 nucleotides line up with TRBD2. V lost 2 bases to trimming and J lost 5 bases; unmatched junction nucleotides: 4. The CDR3 sequence is 14 residues long. CDR1 SGHTA and CDR2 FQGNSA come from the germline V gene. CDR3: CASSLFKRGETQYF. The CDR3 DNA sequence: TGTGCCAGCAGCTTATTTAAGCGGGGGGAGACCCAGTACTTC. Full variable domain (rest looked up from reference TRBV7-2 and TRBJ2-5): GAGVSQSPSNKVTEKGKDVELRCDPISGHTALYWYRQSLGQGLEFLIYFQGNSAPDKSGLPSDRFSAERTGGSVSTLTIQRTQQEDSAVYLCASSLFKRGETQYFGPGTRLLVL.

This sequence joins TRBV11-2 and TRBJ2-3; D remains unclear. Germline V gene data show CDR1 as SGHAT and CDR2 as FQNNGV. This CDR3 comprises 11 residues. V shed 7 bases and J shed 7 bases, with 9 bases lying between them. The DNA of the CDR3 is TGTGCCAGCACAATACAAAATACGCAGTATTTT. The encoded protein is CASTIQNTQYF.

The V gene is TRBV4-1, the J gene TRBJ2-2; TRBD1 might be the D (6 bases). The CDR3 has 15 amino acids. CDR1 is MGHRA, CDR2 YSYEKL, per germline. Trimming removed 4 bases from V and 2 bases from J, with 11 bases in between. CDR3 nucleotides: TGCGCCAGCAGCCTCCGGACAGTTAACACCGGGGAGCTGTTTTTT. As protein: CASSLRTVNTGELFF.

The V gene is TRBV5-1, the J gene TRBJ2-5; tentative D call: TRBD1 (5 bases). This CDR3 is 14 amino acids long. Germline values: CDR1 SGHRS, CDR2 YFSETQ. Trimming left V 3 bases short and J 5 bases short, with 14 bases between. The CDR3 here is CASSYSRVPETQYF. In DNA form, the CDR3 reads TGCGCCAGCAGCTATTCCAGGGTTCCGGAGACCCAGTACTTC.

The rearrangement uses TRBV18 and TRBJ2-7; TRBD2 agrees at 7 bases. The length of the CDR3 is 13 residues. Per germline, CDR1 KGHSH and CDR2 LQKENI. Trimming cost V 8 bases and J 7 bases; bases outside gene matches: 11. The CDR3 here is CASTGRPEGEQYF. DNA for the CDR3: TGTGCCAGCACCGGGAGGCCGGAGGGAGAGCAGTACTTC.

CDR3 region: CAISEVGGAGANVLTF. CDR3 nucleotide sequence: TGTGCCATCAGTGAGGTAGGGGGAGCGGGGGCCAACGTCCTGACTTTC. The chain employs TRBV10-3 and TRBJ2-6, with a tentative D call TRBD1 (6 bases). CDR3 length equals 16 residues. Germline assignment: CDR1 ENHRY and CDR2 SYGVKD. Deletions cut 2 bases from V and 4 bases from J, with 12 bases between.

This chain connects TRBV4-1 to TRBJ2-1, with a weak D call TRBD2 (6 bases). The germline gives CDR1 MGHRA, CDR2 YSYEKL. V was clipped by 4 bases and J by 4 bases, with 20 bases between them. There are 17 residues in the CDR3. Written as DNA, the CDR3 is TGCGCCAGCAGCCCCCCGGGGAGGTTAGCGGAATACAATGAGCAGTTCTTC. Translating it yields CASSPPGRLAEYNEQFF.

Here the CDR3 reads CATSDPTASYGYTF. For the CDR3, the DNA is TGTGCCACCAGTGACCCGACAGCGAGCTATGGCTACACCTTC. The chain couples TRBV24-1 to TRBJ1-2, with D maybe TRBD1 (5 bases). Germline values: CDR1 KGHDR, CDR2 SFDVKD. V lost 4 bases, J lost 4 bases, and 12 bases lay in between. CDR3 length: 14 residues.

In its sample, this clone was seen once. The chain couples TRBV24-1 to TRBJ1-3; D unclear. Trimming shortened V by 4 bases and J by 2 bases, and 8 bases separated the two germline ends. Germline CDR1 and CDR2: KGHDR and SFDVKD. The CDR3 contains 14 residues. The CDR3 DNA reads as TGTGCCACCAGTGAGTCCTCCCCTGGAAACACCATATATTTT. This gives the protein CATSESSPGNTIYF.

On this clone: Other nucleotide sequences from this sample produce the same CDR3. This chain joins TRBV7-2 and TRBJ1-1, with no clear D. V was clipped by 1 base and J by 1 base, with 4 bases between them. The CDR3 runs to 13 residues. CDR1 is SGHTA and CDR2 is FQGNSA in the germline V gene. In DNA, the CDR3 is TGTGCCAGCAGCTTAGTTAGGAACACTGAAGCTTTCTTT. This codes for CASSLVRNTEAFF.

This clone appeared a single time. The chain uses TRBV5-1 and TRBJ1-3; 7 bases align to TRBD1. The V gene end was trimmed by 3 bases and the J gene end by 0 bases; junction bases not matched to a gene: 3. CDR3 length equals 15 residues. Germline V gene data show CDR1 as SGHRS and CDR2 as YFSETQ. CDR3 sequence (DNA): TGCGCCAGCAGCTCGGGACAGAGCTCTGGAAACACCATATATTTT. It yields the protein CASSSGQSSGNTIYF.

The chain has TRBV6-6 and TRBJ2-1, with TRBD2 identical over 9 bases. After removal of 7 bases from V and 1 base from J, the junction contained 2 bases not matched to a gene. Germline V gene data show CDR1 as MNHNY and CDR2 as SVGAGI (reference sequence). CDR3 length: 14 amino acids. Here the CDR3 reads CASTAGGSYNEQFF. DNA for the CDR3: TGTGCCAGCACGGCGGGAGGGTCCTACAATGAGCAGTTCTTC.

The rearrangement uses TRBV11-3 and TRBJ1-2; no definite D call. Trimming took off 9 bases at V and 7 bases at J, with 21 bases between the two ends. Germline lookup yields CDR1 SGHNT and CDR2 YENEEA. The CDR3 spans 14 residues. CDR3 bases: TGTGCCAGTTCCCCTAGAGGATGGGAGACTGGCTACACCTTC. Amino acids: CASSPRGWETGYTF.

This chain joins TRBV6-5 and TRBJ1-6, with TRBD1 matching over 7 bases. The CDR3 runs 14 residues. V lost 4 bases, J lost 9 bases, and 6 bases stayed unmatched. The germline V gene has CDR1 MNHEY and CDR2 SVGAGI. In DNA form, the CDR3 reads TGTGCCAGCAGTTTGAACAGGGGATCTTCACCCCTCCACTTT. This translates into CASSLNRGSSPLHF.

This sequence joins TRBV27 and TRBJ2-5, with D possibly TRBD2 on 6 matching bases. V gave up 6 bases and J gave up 5 bases, with 19 bases separating them. Germline V lookup: CDR1 MNHEY, CDR2 SMNVEV (reference sequence). The CDR3 has 15 amino acids. CDR3 residues: CASSKTTGTFETQYF. Here the CDR3 DNA reads TGTGCCAGCAGCAAAACCACCGGGACTTTCGAGACCCAGTACTTC.

V is TRBV4-1 and J is TRBJ2-7; TRBD2 matches 8 bases. This CDR3 region has 17 residues. Germline trimming cut 3 bases from V and 1 base from J; bases unmatched to any gene: 11. CDR1 is MGHRA, CDR2 YSYEKL, per germline. CDR3 in amino acids: CASSQRTEGLGSYEQYF. CDR3 nucleotide sequence: TGCGCCAGCAGCCAGAGAACAGAGGGACTAGGTTCCTACGAGCAGTACTTC.

The V gene is TRBV9, the J gene TRBJ2-5, with TRBD1 as a possible D gene (6 bases). The CDR3 sequence is 14 residues long. Trimming took off 0 bases at V and 4 bases at J, with 10 bases between the two ends. CDR1 is SGDLS, CDR2 YYNGEE, per germline. In DNA, the CDR3 is TGTGCCAGCAGCGTAGCAGGGGAAGTAGAGACCCAGTACTTC. Protein: CASSVAGEVETQYF.

Only one count was recorded for this clone. The chain recombines TRBV5-6 with TRBJ2-7; D not resolved. The germline CDR1 and CDR2 sequences are SGHDT and YYEEEE. The CDR3 is made up of 14 amino acids. V gave up 4 bases and J gave up 2 bases, with 13 bases separating them. CDR3 protein: CASSISWAPYEQYF. DNA of the CDR3: TGTGCCAGCAGCATTTCGTGGGCCCCCTACGAGCAGTACTTC. The whole variable domain, remainder taken from reference TRBV5-6 and TRBJ2-7, is DAGVTQSPTHLIKTRGQQVTLRCSPKSGHDTVSWYQQALGQGPQFIFQYYEEEERQRGNFPDRFSGHQFPNYSSELNVNALLLGDSALYLCASSISWAPYEQYFGPGTRLTVT.

This clone has a single count. This sequence joins TRBV25-1 and TRBJ1-2; perhaps TRBD1 as D (6 bases). V lost 4 bases and J 0 bases, leaving 12 bases between the germline ends. The germline gives CDR1 MGHDK, CDR2 SYGVNS. The CDR3 consists of 15 residues. DNA for the CDR3: TGTGCCAGCAGTGCAGGGGCCCTTTCTAACTATGGCTACACCTTC. Protein sequence: CASSAGALSNYGYTF.

This chain connects TRBV11-2 to TRBJ2-2; D is possibly TRBD2 (5 bases). CDR1 and CDR2 from the germline V gene are SGHAT and FQNNGV. This CDR3 is built from 17 residues. V was pared by 6 bases and J by 7 bases, with 24 bases between. This CDR3 reads CASRGAPEAEWYGELFF. DNA of the CDR3: TGTGCCAGCAGGGGCGCCCCGGAGGCAGAGTGGTACGGGGAGCTGTTTTTT.